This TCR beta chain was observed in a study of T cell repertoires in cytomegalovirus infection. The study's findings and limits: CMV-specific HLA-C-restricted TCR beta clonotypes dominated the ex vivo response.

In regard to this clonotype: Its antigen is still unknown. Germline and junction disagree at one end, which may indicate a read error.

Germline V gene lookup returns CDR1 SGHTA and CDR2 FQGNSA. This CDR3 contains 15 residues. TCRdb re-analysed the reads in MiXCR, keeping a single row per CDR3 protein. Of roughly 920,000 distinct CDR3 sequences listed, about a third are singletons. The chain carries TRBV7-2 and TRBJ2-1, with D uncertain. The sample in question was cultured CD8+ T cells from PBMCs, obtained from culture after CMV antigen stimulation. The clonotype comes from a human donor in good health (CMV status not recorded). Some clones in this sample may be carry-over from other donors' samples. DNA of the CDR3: TGTGCCAGCAGCCCCACAGCGAACTTATACAATAAGCAGTTCTTC. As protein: CASSPTANLYNKQFF.